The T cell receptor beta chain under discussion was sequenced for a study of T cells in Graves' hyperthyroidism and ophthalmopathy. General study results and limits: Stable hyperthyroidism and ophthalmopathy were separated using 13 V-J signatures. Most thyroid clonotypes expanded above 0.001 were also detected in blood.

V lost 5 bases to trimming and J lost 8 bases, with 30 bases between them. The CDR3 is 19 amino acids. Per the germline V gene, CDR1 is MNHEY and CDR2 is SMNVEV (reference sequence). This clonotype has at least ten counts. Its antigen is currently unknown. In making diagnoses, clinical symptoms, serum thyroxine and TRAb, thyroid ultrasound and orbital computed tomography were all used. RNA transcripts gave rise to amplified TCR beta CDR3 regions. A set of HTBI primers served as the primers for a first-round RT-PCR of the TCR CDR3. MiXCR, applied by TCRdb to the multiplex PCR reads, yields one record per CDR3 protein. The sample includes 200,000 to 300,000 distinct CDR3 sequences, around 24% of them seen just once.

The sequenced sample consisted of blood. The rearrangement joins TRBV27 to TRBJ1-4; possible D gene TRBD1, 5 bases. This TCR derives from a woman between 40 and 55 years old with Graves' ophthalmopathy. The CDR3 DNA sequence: TGTGCCAGCAGTACCATGGGGGGGGGAGTGACTTATTCCCCCGAAAAACTGTTTTTT. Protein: CASSTMGGGVTYSPEKLFF.